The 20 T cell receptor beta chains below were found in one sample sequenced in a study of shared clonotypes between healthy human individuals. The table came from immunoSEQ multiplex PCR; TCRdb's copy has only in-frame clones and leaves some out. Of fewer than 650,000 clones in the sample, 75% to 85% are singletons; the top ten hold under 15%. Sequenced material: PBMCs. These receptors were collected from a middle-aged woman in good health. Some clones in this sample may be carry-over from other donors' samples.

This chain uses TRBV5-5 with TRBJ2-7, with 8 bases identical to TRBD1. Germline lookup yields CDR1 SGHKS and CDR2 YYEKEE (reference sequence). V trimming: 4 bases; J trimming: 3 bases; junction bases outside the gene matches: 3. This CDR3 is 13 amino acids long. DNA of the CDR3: TGTGCCAGCAGCCTGACAGGGGACTACGAGCAGTACTTC. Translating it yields CASSLTGDYEQYF.

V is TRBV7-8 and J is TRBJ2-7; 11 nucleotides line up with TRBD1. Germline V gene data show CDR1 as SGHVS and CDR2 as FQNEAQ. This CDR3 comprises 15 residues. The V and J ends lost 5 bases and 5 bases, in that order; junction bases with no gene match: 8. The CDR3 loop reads CASSPRGGQGDEQYF. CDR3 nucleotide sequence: TGTGCCAGCAGCCCTCGCGGGGGACAGGGGGACGAGCAGTACTTC.

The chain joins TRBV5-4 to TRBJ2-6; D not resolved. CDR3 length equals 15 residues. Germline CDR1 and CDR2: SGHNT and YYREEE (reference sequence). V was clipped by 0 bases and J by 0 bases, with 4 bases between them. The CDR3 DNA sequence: TGTGCCAGCAGCTTGGGGGACTCTGGGGCCAACGTCCTGACTTTC. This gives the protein CASSLGDSGANVLTF.

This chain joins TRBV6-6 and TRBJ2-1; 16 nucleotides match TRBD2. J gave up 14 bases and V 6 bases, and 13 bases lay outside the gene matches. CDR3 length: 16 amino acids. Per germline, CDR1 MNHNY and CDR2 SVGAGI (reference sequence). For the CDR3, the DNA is TGTGCCAGCAGCCCTAGTCCGGGACTAGCGGGAGGGGGGGAGTTCTTC. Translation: CASSPSPGLAGGGEFF.

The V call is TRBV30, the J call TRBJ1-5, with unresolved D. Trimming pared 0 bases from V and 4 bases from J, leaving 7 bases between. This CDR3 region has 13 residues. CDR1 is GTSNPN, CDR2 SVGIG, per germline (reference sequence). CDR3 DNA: TGTGCCTGGAGTGTACGGGCGAATCAGCCCCAGCATTTT. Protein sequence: CAWSVRANQPQHF.

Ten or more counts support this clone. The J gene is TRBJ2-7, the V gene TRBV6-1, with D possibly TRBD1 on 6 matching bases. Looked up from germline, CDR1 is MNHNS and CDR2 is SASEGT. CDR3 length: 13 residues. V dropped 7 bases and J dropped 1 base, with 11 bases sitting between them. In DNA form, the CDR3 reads TGTGCCAGCACCAAGGGGGAATCCTACGAGCAGTACTTC. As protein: CASTKGESYEQYF.

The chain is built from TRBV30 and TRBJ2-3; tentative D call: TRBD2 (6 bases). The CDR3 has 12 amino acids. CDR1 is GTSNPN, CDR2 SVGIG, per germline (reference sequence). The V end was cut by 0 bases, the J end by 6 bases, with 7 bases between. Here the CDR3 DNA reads TGTGCCTGGAGTGTACTAGCCGATACGCAGTATTTT. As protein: CAWSVLADTQYF.

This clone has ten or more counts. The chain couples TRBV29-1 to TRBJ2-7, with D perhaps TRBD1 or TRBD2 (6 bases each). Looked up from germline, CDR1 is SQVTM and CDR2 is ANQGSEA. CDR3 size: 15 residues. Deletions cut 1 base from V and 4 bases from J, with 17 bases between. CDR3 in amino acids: CSVEVPEGGVYEQYF. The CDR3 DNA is TGCAGCGTTGAAGTCCCAGAGGGGGGTGTATACGAGCAGTACTTC.

The CDR3 nucleotides read TGTGCCATCAGTGGCCAGGGGACCCTAAACTATGGCTACACCTTC. It is translated as CAISGQGTLNYGYTF. The V gene is TRBV10-3, the J gene TRBJ1-2; the D gene is possibly TRBD1 (6 bases). The V end was cut by 4 bases, the J end by 2 bases, with 14 bases between. This CDR3 region has 15 residues. Germline V CDR1 and CDR2: ENHRY, SYGVKD.

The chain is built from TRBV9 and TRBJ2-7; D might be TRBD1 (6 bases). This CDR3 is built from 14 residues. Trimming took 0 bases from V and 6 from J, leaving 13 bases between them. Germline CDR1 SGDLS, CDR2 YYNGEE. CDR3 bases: TGTGCCAGCAGCGTAGGAATACAGGGTGGCGAGCAGTACTTC. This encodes CASSVGIQGGEQYF.

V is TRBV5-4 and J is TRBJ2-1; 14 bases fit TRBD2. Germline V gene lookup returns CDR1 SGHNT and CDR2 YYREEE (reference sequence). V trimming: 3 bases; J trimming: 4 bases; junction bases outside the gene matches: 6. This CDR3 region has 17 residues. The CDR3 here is CASSSGTSGSGYNEQFF. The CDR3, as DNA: TGTGCCAGCAGCTCAGGGACTAGCGGGAGTGGATACAATGAGCAGTTCTTC. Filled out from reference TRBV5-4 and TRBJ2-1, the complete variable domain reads ETGVTQSPTHLIKTRGQQVTLRCSSQSGHNTVSWYQQALGQGPQFIFQYYREEENGRGNFPPRFSGLQFPNYSSELNVNALELDDSALYLCASSSGTSGSGYNEQFFGPGTRLTVL.

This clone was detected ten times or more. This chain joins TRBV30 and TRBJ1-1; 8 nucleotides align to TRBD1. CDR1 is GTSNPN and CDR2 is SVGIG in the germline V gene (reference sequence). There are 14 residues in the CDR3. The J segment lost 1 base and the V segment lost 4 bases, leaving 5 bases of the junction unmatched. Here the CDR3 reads CAWKKTGENTEAFF. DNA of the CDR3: TGTGCCTGGAAGAAGACAGGGGAGAACACTGAAGCTTTCTTT.

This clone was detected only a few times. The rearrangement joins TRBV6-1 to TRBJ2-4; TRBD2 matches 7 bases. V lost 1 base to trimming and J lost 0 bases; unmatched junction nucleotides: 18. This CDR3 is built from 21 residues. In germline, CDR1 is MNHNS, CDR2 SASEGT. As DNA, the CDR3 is TGTGCCAGCAGTGAAGAGGTCAGTACGCTTAGGACTAGGGGAGCCAAAAACATTCAGTACTTC. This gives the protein CASSEEVSTLRTRGAKNIQYF.

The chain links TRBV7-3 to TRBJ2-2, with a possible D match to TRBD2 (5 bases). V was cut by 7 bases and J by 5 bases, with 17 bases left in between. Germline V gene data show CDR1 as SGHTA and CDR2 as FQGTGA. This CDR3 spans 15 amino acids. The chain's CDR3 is CASTPEGVGTGELFF. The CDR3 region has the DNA TGTGCCAGCACCCCAGAGGGAGTAGGGACCGGGGAGCTGTTTTTT.

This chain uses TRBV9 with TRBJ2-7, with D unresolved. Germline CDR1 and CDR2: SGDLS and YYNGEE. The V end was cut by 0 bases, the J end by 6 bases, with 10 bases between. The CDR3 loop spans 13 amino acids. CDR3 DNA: TGTGCCAGCAGCGTAGATGGGCGCGGCGAGCAGTACTTC. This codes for CASSVDGRGEQYF.

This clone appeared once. For the CDR3, the DNA is TGTGCCAGCAGCCAGCGGACAGGGGGTTATGGCTACACCTTC. Translating gives CASSQRTGGYGYTF. V is TRBV7-8 and J is TRBJ1-2; 10 bases line up with TRBD1. The J segment lost 5 bases and the V segment lost 5 bases, leaving 5 bases of the junction unmatched. There are 14 residues in the CDR3. CDR1 and CDR2 (germline): SGHVS, FQNEAQ.

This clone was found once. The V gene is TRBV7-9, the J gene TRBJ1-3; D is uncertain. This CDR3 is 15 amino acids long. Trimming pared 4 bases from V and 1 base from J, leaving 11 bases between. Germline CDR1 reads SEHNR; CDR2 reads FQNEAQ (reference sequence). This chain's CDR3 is CASSSRDISGNTIYF. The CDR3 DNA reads TGTGCCAGCAGCTCCCGGGATATTTCTGGAAACACCATATATTTT.

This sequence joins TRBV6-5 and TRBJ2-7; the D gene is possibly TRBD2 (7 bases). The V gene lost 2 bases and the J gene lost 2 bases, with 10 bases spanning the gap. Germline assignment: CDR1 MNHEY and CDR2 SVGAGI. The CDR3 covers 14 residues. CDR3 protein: CASSYTGGPYEQYF. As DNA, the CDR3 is TGTGCCAGCAGTTACACGGGGGGCCCCTACGAGCAGTACTTC.

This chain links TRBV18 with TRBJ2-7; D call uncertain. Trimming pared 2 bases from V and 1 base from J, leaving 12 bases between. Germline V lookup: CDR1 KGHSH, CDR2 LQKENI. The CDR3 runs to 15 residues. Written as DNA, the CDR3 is TGTGCCAGCTCACCAGGCCCAGCCCCATCCTACGAGCAGTACTTC. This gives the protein CASSPGPAPSYEQYF.

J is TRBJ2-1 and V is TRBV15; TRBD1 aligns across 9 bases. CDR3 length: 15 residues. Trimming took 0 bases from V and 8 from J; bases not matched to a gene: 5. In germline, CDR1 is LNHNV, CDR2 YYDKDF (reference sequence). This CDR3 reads CATSRDGTGWDEQFF. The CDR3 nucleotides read TGTGCCACCAGCAGAGACGGGACAGGGTGGGATGAGCAGTTCTTC.